The rows below give T cell receptor beta chains drawn from one sample of a study of T cells in Graves' hyperthyroidism and ophthalmopathy. From the multiplex PCR reads, TCRdb called clonotypes with MiXCR, one entry per CDR3 protein. The repertoire consists of about 640,000 distinct CDR3 sequences, with roughly 14% occurring once and the leading ten covering approximately 12%. Material for sequencing was blood. The receptors were gathered from a woman aged 50 to 65 with Graves' ophthalmopathy. CDR3s include the opening cysteine and the closing phenylalanine or tryptophan. The D gene is left open where the match is weak. Part of the rows lack a size; the others show once, few, many or a class for expanded clones.

j_gene | d_gene | v_gene | abundance | CDR3nt | CDR3aa
TRBJ2-7 | TRBD1 | TRBV7-9 | few | TGTGCCAGCAGCTTGTCAGGGACAGCCTACGAGCAGTACTTC | CASSLSGTAYEQYF
TRBJ2-5 | TRBD1 | TRBV28 | many | TGTGCCAGCAGCCCTCTTGACAGGGTAGGAGAGACCCAGTACTTC | CASSPLDRVGETQYF
TRBJ2-1 | TRBD2 | TRBV6-2/TRBV6-3 | many | TGTGCCAGCAGTTTGATAACCGGGACTAGCGGGGTACAGTTCTTC | CASSLITGTSGVQFF
TRBJ1-2 | TRBD1 | TRBV10-3 | NA | TGTGCCATCAAGGGACAGGGGGCCTATGGCTACACCTTC | CAIKGQGAYGYTF
TRBJ2-7 | NA | TRBV16 | many | TGTGCCAGCAGCCAAAATCGGGCAGGGAACGAGCAGTACTTC | CASSQNRAGNEQYF
TRBJ2-2 | NA | TRBV6-6 | many | TGTGCCAGCAGTTACGAGCAGCGAAACACCGGGGAGCTGTTTTTT | CASSYEQRNTGELFF
TRBJ1-5 | NA | TRBV28 | many | TGTGCCAGCAGTTTATGGGACAGTAATAGCAATCAGCCCCAGCATTTT | CASSLWDSNSNQPQHF
TRBJ1-5 | TRBD1 | TRBV27 | many | TGTGCCAGCAGTAGGGACAGGTCTCCCAATCAGCCCCAGCATTTT | CASSRDRSPNQPQHF
TRBJ2-1 | NA | TRBV7-8 | NA | TGTGCCAGCAGCTTAGAAGTCCCCACGCAGTTCTTC | CASSLEVPTQFF
TRBJ2-3 | TRBD2 | TRBV7-3 | NA | TGTGCCAGCAGCTTTACCGGGGGGGTAAGCACAGATACGCAGTATTTT | CASSFTGGVSTDTQYF
TRBJ1-6 | TRBD1 | TRBV20-1 | NA | TGCAGTGCTAGAGTTCTGGGACAGAATAATTCACCCCTCCACTTT | CSARVLGQNNSPLHF
TRBJ2-3 | TRBD1 | TRBV7-3 | many | TGTGCCAGCAGCTCAAATCACAGGGGGCTCACAGATACGCAGTATTTT | CASSSNHRGLTDTQYF
TRBJ2-3 | TRBD2 | TRBV5-1 | NA | TGCGCCAGCAGCCTGGGACTAGCGGGAGCCGTGGCAGATACGCAGTATTTT | CASSLGLAGAVADTQYF
TRBJ2-6 | TRBD2 | TRBV12-3/TRBV12-4 | few | TGTGCCAGCAGTTTTGAGGTTCGGGGGGGCTTTCCATCCTTTGGGGCCAACGTCCTGACTTTC | CASSFEVRGGFPSFGANVLTF
TRBJ1-1 | NA | TRBV2 | NA | TGTGCCAGCAGCCCGAGTTTGGGGGCGCGGAACACTGAAGCTTTCTTT | CASSPSLGARNTEAFF
TRBJ1-4 | NA | TRBV5-1 | NA | TGCGCCAGCAGCTTGGATGGAGGGGCGATGAATGAAAAACTGTTTTTT | CASSLDGGAMNEKLFF
TRBJ2-5 | NA | TRBV30 | many | TGTGCCTGGACGGAGGTGAAAGAGACCCAGTACTTC | CAWTEVKETQYF
TRBJ2-2 | NA | TRBV24-1 | NA | TGTGCCACCAGTGCGAGGGGACTTTACACCGGGGAGCTGTTTTTT | CATSARGLYTGELFF
TRBJ2-3 | NA | TRBV9 | NA | TGTGCCAGCGGACCGGGACCTCTATCATGGGATACGCAGTATTTT | CASGPGPLSWDTQYF
TRBJ1-4 | NA | TRBV19 | NA | TGTGCCAGTAGCCCTCGTCTATCGACTAATGAAAAACTGTTTTTT | CASSPRLSTNEKLFF
TRBJ2-3 | TRBD2 | TRBV5-1 | NA | TGCGCCAGCAGGGACCCCCGTGGGGGGGACACAGATACGCAGTATTTT | CASRDPRGGDTDTQYF
TRBJ2-6 | NA | TRBV20-1 | few | TGCAGTGCCTTAACCCGAGGGGCTGGGGCCAACGTCCTGACTTTC | CSALTRGAGANVLTF
TRBJ1-5 | NA | TRBV12-3/TRBV12-4 | many | TGTGCCAGCAGTTTACGGGGCAGGGATAGCAATCAGCCCCAGCATTTT | CASSLRGRDSNQPQHF
TRBJ2-3 | NA | TRBV12-5 | few | TGTGCTAGTGGTCCCAGAATAATAACAGATACGCAGTATTTT | CASGPRIITDTQYF
TRBJ1-1 | NA | TRBV9 | many | TGTGCCAGCAGTCCAGACCTGGGGACCACTGAAGCTTTCTTT | CASSPDLGTTEAFF
TRBJ2-5 | NA | TRBV11-1 | many | TGTGCCAGCAGCTTAGGGCCGGGAAAAGAGACCCAGTACTTC | CASSLGPGKETQYF
TRBJ2-2 | TRBD1 | TRBV6-1 | NA | TGTGCCAGCAGTCTCAGGGGGCGCAACGGGGAGCTGTTTTTT | CASSLRGRNGELFF
TRBJ2-4 | NA | TRBV29-1 | many | TGCAGCGTTAGGCAGGAACTAGCCAAAAACATTCAGTACTTC | CSVRQELAKNIQYF
TRBJ1-1 | NA | TRBV5-1 | many | TGCGCCAGCAGGGAGTTGAACACTGAAGCTTTCTTT | CASRELNTEAFF
TRBJ1-1 | NA | TRBV7-2 | many | TGTGCCAGCAGCTTAGAGCTAGCCCTAAGGGGCATGAACACTGAAGCTTTCTTT | CASSLELALRGMNTEAFF
TRBJ2-7 | NA | TRBV6-1 | few | TGTGCCAGCTCTGAGTGGGGTCAGGGAACCGAGCAGTACTTC | CASSEWGQGTEQYF
TRBJ2-6 | NA | TRBV24-1 | NA | TGTGCCACCAGCGAGGAGTCCTCCCACTCTGGGGCCAACGTCCTGACTTTC | CATSEESSHSGANVLTF
TRBJ1-1 | NA | TRBV3-1 | many | TGTGCCAGCAGCCAGGCAGCCAGCGCTTTCTTT | CASSQAASAFF
TRBJ2-1 | NA | TRBV12-3/TRBV12-4 | many | TGTGCCAGCAGTTTAGCGCTGGCGGGATCTACCCTTAATGAGCAGTTCTTC | CASSLALAGSTLNEQFF
TRBJ1-6 | TRBD1 | TRBV27 | many | TGTGCCAGCAGTCCCGGGACAGGGTTTAATTCACCCCTCCACTTT | CASSPGTGFNSPLHF
TRBJ2-2 | NA | TRBV9 | few | TGTGCCAGCAGCGGTCTGAGCGGGGAGCTGTTTTTT | CASSGLSGELFF
TRBJ1-4 | TRBD1 | TRBV20-1 | NA | TGCAGTGCTAGAGATCAGGGGGCCGGTGAAAAACTGTTTTTT | CSARDQGAGEKLFF
TRBJ2-1 | NA | TRBV18 | many | TGTGCCAGCTCACCGGCCAGCGGCAATGAGCAGTTCTTC | CASSPASGNEQFF
TRBJ2-1 | NA | TRBV29-1 | many | TGCAGCGTTGAAGAAGTAGGGGCACTGTACAATGAGCAGTTCTTC | CSVEEVGALYNEQFF
TRBJ1-1 | NA | TRBV29-1 | NA | TGCAGCGTACGAAACAGAAACACTGAAGCTTTCTTT | CSVRNRNTEAFF
TRBJ2-3 | TRBD2 | TRBV27 | many | TGTGCCAGCAGTTTAACTGGTCTAGCGGAGGGCACAGATACGCAGTATTTT | CASSLTGLAEGTDTQYF
TRBJ1-2 | NA | TRBV28 | many | TGTGCCAGCAGTCTCCTCCCCCAGGGGACTAACTATGGCTACACCTTC | CASSLLPQGTNYGYTF
TRBJ2-3 | NA | TRBV20-1 | many | TGCAGTGCTAGTAGGACTAGCACAGATACGCAGTATTTT | CSASRTSTDTQYF
TRBJ2-7 | TRBD1 | TRBV20-1 | few | TGCAGTGCTACCGGGACAGGGGGTAACGAGCAGTACTTC | CSATGTGGNEQYF
TRBJ2-5 | TRBD2 | TRBV12-3/TRBV12-4 | many | TGTGCCAGCAGTACCTCGGGACTAGCTTTCGAGACCCAGTACTTC | CASSTSGLAFETQYF
TRBJ2-7 | NA | TRBV29-1 | many | TGCAGCGTTGCCCAGCGGAACTCCTACGAGCAGTACTTC | CSVAQRNSYEQYF
TRBJ1-1 | NA | TRBV11-2 | many | TGTGCCAGCTCTGGAGGCACTGAAGCTTTCTTT | CASSGGTEAFF
TRBJ2-2 | NA | TRBV6-5 | few | TGTGCCAGCAGTTACATATCCGGGGAGCTGTTTTTT | CASSYISGELFF